This TCR beta chain was found in a study of T-cell reconstitution after alpha-beta-depleted transplantation in children. Overall study results and limits: Expanded graft clones numbering several hundred reportedly gave rise to alpha-beta T cells about two months after transplant. T-cell counts and diversity at one year post-transplant came mainly from newly produced T cells. Surviving recipient T cells and thymic progenitors underlay high day-60 TCRbeta diversity in some patients.

This clonotype appeared a few times. As yet, its antigen is unknown. Preparing the TCRbeta library involved the use of unique molecular identifiers. A single record per CDR3 protein comes from TCRdb applying MiXCR to the PCR reads. The sample has nearly 350,000 distinct CDR3 sequences; roughly 17% are singletons. The clonotype originates from a male patient aged 2-15 years who had a stem cell transplant for acute lymphoblastic leukemia, so the T cells may come from the graft donor. The starting material was PBMCs, mostly from graft donor cells, obtained 360 days after TCRalphabeta/CD19-depleted stem cell transplant.

This CDR3 is CSAGRDNQGEQFF. CDR3 nucleotide sequence: TGCAGTGCGGGTCGAGACAACCAAGGGGAGCAGTTCTTC. The chain links TRBV20-1 to TRBJ2-1; no firm D call. Germline V gives CDR1 DFQATT, CDR2 SNEGSKA (reference sequence). This CDR3 region has 13 residues. Trimming pared 6 bases from V and 10 bases from J, leaving 19 bases between.